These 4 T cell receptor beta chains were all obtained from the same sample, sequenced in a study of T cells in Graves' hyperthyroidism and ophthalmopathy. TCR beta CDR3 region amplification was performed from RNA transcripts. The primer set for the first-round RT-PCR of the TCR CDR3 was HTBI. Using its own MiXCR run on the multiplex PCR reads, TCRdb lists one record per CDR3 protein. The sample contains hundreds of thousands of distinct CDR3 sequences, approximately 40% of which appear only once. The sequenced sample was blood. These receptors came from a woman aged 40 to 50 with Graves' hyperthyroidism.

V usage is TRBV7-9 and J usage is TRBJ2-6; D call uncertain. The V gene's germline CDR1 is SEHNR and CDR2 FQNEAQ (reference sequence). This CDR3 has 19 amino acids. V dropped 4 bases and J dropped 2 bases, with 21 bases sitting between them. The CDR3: CASSCAFRTSQAGANVLTF. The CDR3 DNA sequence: TGTGCCAGCAGCTGTGCTTTTAGGACCTCGCAGGCTGGGGCCAACGTCCTGACTTTC.

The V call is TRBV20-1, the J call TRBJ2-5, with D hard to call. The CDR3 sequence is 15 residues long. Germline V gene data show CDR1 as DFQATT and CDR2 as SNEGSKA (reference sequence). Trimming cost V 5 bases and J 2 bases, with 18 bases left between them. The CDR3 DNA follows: TGCAGTGCTTCGACTTCCCGGAACAGTCAAGAGACCCAGTACTTC. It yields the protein CSASTSRNSQETQYF.

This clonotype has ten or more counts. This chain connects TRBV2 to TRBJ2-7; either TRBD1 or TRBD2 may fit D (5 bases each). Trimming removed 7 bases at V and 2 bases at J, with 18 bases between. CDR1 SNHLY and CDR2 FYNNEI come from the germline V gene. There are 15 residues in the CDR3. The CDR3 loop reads CASTDSGTLTYEQYF. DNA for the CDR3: TGTGCCAGCACCGATTCCGGGACGCTGACCTACGAGCAGTACTTC.

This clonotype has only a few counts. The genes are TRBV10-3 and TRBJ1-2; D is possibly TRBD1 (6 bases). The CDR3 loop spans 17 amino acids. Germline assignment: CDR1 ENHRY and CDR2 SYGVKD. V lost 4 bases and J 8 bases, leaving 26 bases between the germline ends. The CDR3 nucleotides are TGTGCCATCAGTGTCATCCGGGACACCAACGTGGGTCACGGCTACACCTTC. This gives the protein CAISVIRDTNVGHGYTF.